These 15 T cell receptor beta chains were all obtained from the same sample, sequenced in a study of cytomegalovirus exposure and HLA in healthy donors. PCR involved 60 Vbeta and 13 Jbeta primers. This table comes from immunoSEQ multiplex PCR, and its TCRdb copy is limited to in-frame clones, with some not included. Of over 60,000 clones listed, approximately 70% are singletons. The sequenced material came from PBMCs. The receptors were sampled from a male donor in good health and CMV-seropositive.

This clone was recorded only once. The chain has TRBV27 and TRBJ2-1; TRBD2 matches at 12 bases. V shed 5 bases, J shed 0 bases, and the junction held 5 bases outside the gene matches. Germline V CDR1 and CDR2: MNHEY, SMNVEV (reference sequence). The CDR3 is 17 residues long. This CDR3 reads CASSTRLAGASYNEQFF. For the CDR3, the DNA is TGTGCCAGCAGTACCCGACTAGCGGGGGCCTCCTACAATGAGCAGTTCTTC.

This chain links TRBV6-1 with TRBJ2-5; a weak D match, TRBD1 (6 bases). The closer fit of TRBJ2-7 to the DNA end suggests the J call may be wrong. Germline CDR1 MNHNS, CDR2 SASEGT. The CDR3 consists of 15 residues. CDR3 DNA: TGTGCCAGCAGTGAAGGCCCGGGACACTTATACGAGCAGTACTTC. Translation gives CASSEGPGHLYEQYF.

The chain couples TRBV7-9 to TRBJ1-4, with TRBD1 matching 10 bases. The ends lost 1 base at V and 7 bases at J; junction bases unmatched: 0. The CDR3 extends over 14 amino acids. Germline V lookup: CDR1 SEHNR, CDR2 FQNEAQ (reference sequence). The CDR3 sequence: CASSLGTGGEKLFF. CDR3 nucleotide sequence: TGTGCCAGCAGCTTAGGGACAGGGGGTGAAAAACTGTTTTTT.

The rearrangement joins TRBV5-6 to TRBJ2-5, with 9 positions matching TRBD1. Germline CDR1 reads SGHDT; CDR2 reads YYEEEE. The V and J ends lost 2 bases and 2 bases, in that order; junction bases with no gene match: 7. This CDR3 region has 16 residues. The CDR3 protein is CASSLNTGTGQETQYF. DNA of the CDR3: TGTGCCAGCAGCTTAAATACCGGGACAGGGCAAGAGACCCAGTACTTC.

In this sample, this clone turned up once. The chain joins TRBV6-1 to TRBJ2-1, with D possibly TRBD1 on 5 matching bases. V was trimmed by 3 bases and J by 12 bases, leaving 18 bases between them. Germline CDR1 and CDR2: MNHNS and SASEGT. The CDR3 extends over 14 amino acids. The CDR3 sequence is CASSERQSHRAQFF. Written as DNA, the CDR3 is TGTGCCAGCAGTGAGAGACAGTCTCATAGGGCGCAGTTCTTC.

The V gene is TRBV4-1, the J gene TRBJ2-7, with TRBD1 as a possible D gene (6 bases). The CDR3 extends over 15 amino acids. V lost 2 bases to trimming and J lost 4 bases, with 15 bases between them. CDR1 MGHRA and CDR2 YSYEKL come from the germline V gene. CDR3 sequence (DNA): TGCGCCAGCAGCCAAAGGGTACAGGGAGCATACGAGCAGTACTTC. Translation: CASSQRVQGAYEQYF.

The rearrangement links TRBV19 to TRBJ1-2; a possible D gene is TRBD1 (6 bases). CDR3 length: 15 residues. Trimming took 7 bases from V and 7 from J, leaving 22 bases between them. Germline CDR1 and CDR2: LNHDA and SQIVND (reference sequence). The CDR3 DNA reads TGTGCCAGTACTGCGGACAGTACTAGAAGAGGTGGCTACACCTTC. This encodes CASTADSTRRGGYTF.

This clone has a handful of counts. Written as DNA, the CDR3 is TGTGCCAGTAGGGGTGACTATGGCTACACCTTC. As protein: CASRGDYGYTF. V is TRBV6-6 and J is TRBJ1-2; tentatively, D is TRBD1 (5 bases). Germline assignment: CDR1 MNHNY and CDR2 SVGAGI (reference sequence). This CDR3 is 11 amino acids long. The V end lost 9 bases, the J end lost 3 bases, and 8 bases lay between the germline ends.

The J gene is TRBJ2-7, the V gene TRBV6-4; D is perhaps TRBD1 (6 bases). The germline V gene has CDR1 MRHNA and CDR2 SNTAGT. There are 14 residues in the CDR3. The V gene lost 7 bases and the J gene lost 3 bases, with 16 bases spanning the gap. The CDR3 DNA follows: TGTGCCAGCACCCCCAGGGGCCGGATCTACGAGCAGTACTTC. Its protein is CASTPRGRIYEQYF.

A single count supports this clone. The genes are TRBV7-9 and TRBJ2-7; 7 bases map to TRBD2. Germline V lookup: CDR1 SEHNR, CDR2 FQNEAQ (reference sequence). V was pared by 7 bases and J by 5 bases, with 5 bases of the junction left unmatched. The CDR3 is 12 residues long. CDR3 residues: CASNRGGDEQYF. The DNA of the CDR3 is TGTGCCAGCAACCGCGGGGGTGACGAGCAGTACTTC. Supplemented by reference TRBV7-9 and TRBJ2-7, the full variable domain reads DTGVSQNPRHKITKRGQNVTFRCDPISEHNRLYWYRQTLGQGPEFLTYFQNEAQLEKSRLLSDRFSAERPKGSFSTLEIQRTEQGDSAMYLCASNRGGDEQYFGPGTRLTVT.

The chain links TRBV7-9 to TRBJ1-2, with TRBD1 matching 11 bases. This CDR3 comprises 15 residues. CDR1 is SEHNR, CDR2 FQNEAQ, per germline (reference sequence). V was clipped by 3 bases and J by 8 bases; unmatched bases: 8. CDR3 residues: CASSFGQGAGGGYTF. In DNA form, the CDR3 reads TGTGCCAGCAGCTTCGGACAGGGGGCAGGGGGCGGCTACACCTTC.

V and J are TRBV18 and TRBJ1-3; a possible D gene is TRBD1 (6 bases). V was cut by 6 bases and J by 0 bases, with 12 bases left in between. Germline V gene lookup returns CDR1 KGHSH and CDR2 LQKENI. The CDR3 consists of 15 residues. The DNA of the CDR3 is TGTGCCAGCTCTTGGGACACGAGCTCTGGAAACACCATATATTTT. Protein product: CASSWDTSSGNTIYF.

This rearrangement joins TRBV4-1 to TRBJ2-7; 9 nucleotides agree with TRBD1. The V and J ends lost 2 bases and 3 bases, in that order; junction bases with no gene match: 14. CDR3 length: 18 residues. Germline CDR1 reads MGHRA; CDR2 reads YSYEKL. The CDR3 loop is CASSQRAYADRGFYEQYF. The CDR3 DNA is TGCGCCAGCAGCCAAAGAGCCTACGCGGACAGGGGCTTCTACGAGCAGTACTTC.

The chain joins TRBV29-1 to TRBJ2-2; the match to TRBD1 covers 7 bases. Per the germline V gene, CDR1 is SQVTM and CDR2 is ANQGSEA. The CDR3 totals 13 residues. Unmatched junction bases numbered 3, after V lost 7 bases and J lost 1 base. DNA of the CDR3: TGCAGCGACCGGGACAGGAACACCGGGGAGCTGTTTTTT. Amino acids: CSDRDRNTGELFF.

A note on this clone: A read error may produce the germline difference seen at one junction end. The rearrangement joins TRBV29-1 to TRBJ1-1; D gene unclear. CDR3 size: 10 residues. Germline V gives CDR1 SQVTM, CDR2 ANQGSEA. In DNA, the CDR3 is TGCAGCGTTGACCTAACTGGAGCTTTCTTT. It specifies CSVDLTGAFF.